The 25 T cell receptor beta chains reported below all come from one sample, sequenced in a study of cytomegalovirus exposure and HLA in healthy donors. PCR involved 60 Vbeta and 13 Jbeta primers. The data were produced by immunoSEQ multiplex PCR, yet TCRdb's version contains in-frame clones alone and is incomplete. This sample lists tens of thousands of clones; its ten largest clones have 3.5% to 4%. Sequenced sample: PBMCs. All receptors come from a man between 18 and 35 years old in good health and CMV-seropositive.

The chain employs TRBV30 and TRBJ1-5; 9 bases align to TRBD1. Germline V gives CDR1 GTSNPN, CDR2 SVGIG (reference sequence). V shed 0 bases, J shed 7 bases, and the junction held 7 bases outside the gene matches. The CDR3 is made up of 15 amino acids. CDR3 bases: TGTGCCTGGAGTGTTCCAGGACAGGGGAGACAGCCCCAGCATTTT. Residues: CAWSVPGQGRQPQHF. Full variable domain (remainder filled in from reference TRBV30 and TRBJ1-5): SQTIHQWPATLVQPVGSPLSLECTVEGTSNPNLYWYRQAAGRGLQLLFYSVGIGQISSEVPQNLSASRPQDRQFILSSKKLLLSDSGFYLCAWSVPGQGRQPQHFGDGTRLSIL.

The V call is TRBV25-1, the J call TRBJ2-5, with a weak D call TRBD1 (5 bases). The CDR3 covers 12 residues. V dropped 6 bases and J dropped 0 bases, with 5 bases sitting between them. Germline assignment: CDR1 MGHDK and CDR2 SYGVNS. The CDR3 spells CASRQDQETQYF. DNA of the CDR3: TGTGCCAGCAGACAGGACCAAGAGACCCAGTACTTC.

This rearrangement joins TRBV5-1 to TRBJ1-1; D might be TRBD1 (5 bases). Trimming removed 0 bases from V and 5 bases from J, with 17 bases in between. Germline CDR1 is SGHRS and CDR2 is YFSETQ. This CDR3 is 16 amino acids long. The CDR3 nucleotides are TGCGCCAGCAGCTTGGGGGTAGTGGTGGAGGGGACTGAAGCTTTCTTT. This encodes CASSLGVVVEGTEAFF.

The chain links TRBV14 to TRBJ2-7; 12 positions agree with TRBD1. Germline CDR1 reads SGHDN; CDR2 reads FVKESK. After removal of 3 bases from V and 3 bases from J, the junction contained 18 bases not matched to a gene. The CDR3 is made up of 20 amino acids. Here the CDR3 DNA reads TGTGCCAGCAGCCATTATTCGCCGGGACAGGGGGCTTACCGGTACTACGAGCAGTACTTC. Amino acid sequence: CASSHYSPGQGAYRYYEQYF.

This chain links TRBV7-2 with TRBJ2-7; D may be TRBD2 (5 bases). This CDR3 has 15 amino acids. The germline V gene has CDR1 SGHTA and CDR2 FQGNSA. Trimming left V 5 bases short and J 6 bases short, with 20 bases between. The CDR3 DNA reads TGTGCCAGCAGCCGACGGGGTTCACAAGTCCCCGAGCAGTACTTC. The encoded protein is CASSRRGSQVPEQYF.

CDR3 in DNA: TGTGCCAGCAGCCCCCCGACAGCCTCTGGGGCCAACGTCCTGACTTTC. Its translation: CASSPPTASGANVLTF. The gene calls are TRBV7-6 and TRBJ2-6; weak D call: TRBD1 (5 bases). Between the trimmed V and J ends, which lost 5 bases and 0 bases, there was a span of 11 bases. Germline V gene lookup returns CDR1 SGHVS and CDR2 FNYEAQ. This CDR3 has 16 residues.

V is TRBV27 and J is TRBJ1-2; 8 bases are shared with TRBD1. The CDR3 totals 13 residues. Germline V gene sequence: CDR1 MNHEY, CDR2 SMNVEV (reference sequence). V shed 5 bases, J shed 8 bases, and the junction held 7 bases outside the gene matches. The CDR3 DNA sequence: TGTGCCAGCAGTCTATACAGGGGGGGCGGCTACACCTTC. Translating gives CASSLYRGGGYTF.

V usage is TRBV5-4 and J usage is TRBJ1-2; maybe TRBD1 (5 bases). CDR3 size: 14 residues. Germline-derived CDR1 and CDR2 are SGHNT and YYREEE (reference sequence). Trimming left V 4 bases short and J 7 bases short, with 17 bases between. Here the CDR3 reads CASSHSSRRAGYTF. The CDR3 DNA is TGTGCCAGCAGCCATTCATCCCGCAGGGCTGGCTACACCTTC.

This sequence joins TRBV5-1 and TRBJ2-7; 10 bases match TRBD2. The V gene end was trimmed by 3 bases and the J gene end by 5 bases; junction bases not matched to a gene: 8. The germline V gene has CDR1 SGHRS and CDR2 YFSETQ. The length of the CDR3 is 15 residues. The chain's CDR3 is CASSSSGLAVDEQYF. Here the CDR3 DNA reads TGCGCCAGCAGCTCCAGCGGACTAGCGGTCGACGAGCAGTACTTC.

The chain couples TRBV29-1 to TRBJ1-1, with 9 bases lining up with TRBD1. Germline V CDR1 and CDR2: SQVTM, ANQGSEA. V dropped 3 bases and J dropped 1; count of bases not matched to a gene: 0. The CDR3 is made up of 13 amino acids. As DNA, the CDR3 is TGCAGCGTTGAGGGACAGGGGAACACTGAAGCTTTCTTT. This codes for CSVEGQGNTEAFF.

The chain has TRBV19 and TRBJ1-5, with D uncertain. Germline V CDR1 and CDR2: LNHDA, SQIVND (reference sequence). The V and J ends lost 7 bases and 3 bases respectively, with 19 bases between them. CDR3 length: 16 residues. The CDR3 is CASTKRREQINQPQHF. The CDR3 region has the DNA TGTGCCAGTACCAAGAGGAGGGAACAGATCAATCAGCCCCAGCATTTT. The full variable domain, completed using reference TRBV19 and TRBJ1-5, is DGGITQSPKYLFRKEGQNVTLSCEQNLNHDAMYWYRQDPGQGLRLIYYSQIVNDFQKGDIAEGYSVSREKKESFPLTVTSAQKNPTAFYLCASTKRREQINQPQHFGDGTRLSIL.

V and J are TRBV6-5 and TRBJ1-1; no clear D gene. This CDR3 contains 14 residues. The germline CDR1 and CDR2 sequences are MNHEY and SVGAGI. Between the trimmed V and J ends, which lost 0 bases and 3 bases, there was a span of 8 bases. The DNA for the CDR3 is TGTGCCAGCAGTTACTCCGCGGGAGACACTGAAGCTTTCTTT. This gives the protein CASSYSAGDTEAFF.

This chain joins TRBV18 and TRBJ2-7; TRBD1 aligns across 8 bases. J was trimmed by 4 bases and V by 3 bases; bases with no gene match: 8. Germline V CDR1 and CDR2: KGHSH, LQKENI. The length of the CDR3 is 15 residues. The CDR3 protein is CASSPPRTGTYEQYF. The CDR3 nucleotides are TGTGCCAGCTCACCCCCAAGGACAGGGACGTACGAGCAGTACTTC.

The chain has TRBV29-1 and TRBJ1-2, with a possible D match to TRBD1 (5 bases). The length of the CDR3 is 15 residues. From germline, CDR1 is SQVTM and CDR2 ANQGSEA. V lost 4 bases and J lost 6, with 21 bases in between. The CDR3 loop reads CSVGRGLNPSHGYTF. The CDR3 DNA sequence: TGCAGCGTTGGGCGGGGACTAAACCCCTCCCATGGCTACACCTTC.

The chain joins TRBV6-6 to TRBJ2-3; 10 bases line up with TRBD1. Germline values: CDR1 MNHNY, CDR2 SVGAGI (reference sequence). The ends lost 4 bases at V and 1 base at J; junction bases unmatched: 5. This CDR3 is built from 16 residues. The CDR3 DNA reads as TGTGCCAGCAGTTTCGGGACAGGGGTTCGCACAGATACGCAGTATTTT. Its protein is CASSFGTGVRTDTQYF.

CDR3 nucleotides: TGTGCCAGCAGCCCGTCCGGGGTCCTCATGAACACTGAAGCTTTCTTT. The encoded protein is CASSPSGVLMNTEAFF. The chain carries TRBV9 and TRBJ1-1; D is unclear. V was trimmed by 4 bases and J by 0 bases, leaving 16 bases between them. Germline values: CDR1 SGDLS, CDR2 YYNGEE. This CDR3 contains 16 residues. The complete variable domain, with remaining parts taken from reference TRBV9 and TRBJ1-1, reads DSGVTQTPKHLITATGQRVTLRCSPRSGDLSVYWYQQSLDQGLQFLIQYYNGEERAKGNILERFSAQQFPDLHSELNLSSLELGDSALYFCASSPSGVLMNTEAFFGQGTRLTVV.

The rearrangement links TRBV13 to TRBJ2-7, with D possibly being TRBD1 (6 bases). Germline V CDR1 and CDR2: PRHDT, FYEKMQ (reference sequence). V was cut by 5 bases and J by 6 bases, with 14 bases left in between. The CDR3 consists of 13 residues. CDR3 region: CASSHSRGSEQYF. In DNA, the CDR3 is TGTGCCAGCAGCCACTCAAGGGGGAGCGAGCAGTACTTC.

The chain has TRBV5-1 and TRBJ1-1; no definite D call. The V end was cut by 0 bases, the J end by 6 bases, with 15 bases between. Germline V gene lookup returns CDR1 SGHRS and CDR2 YFSETQ. The CDR3 covers 15 residues. The CDR3 spells CASSLDGGGWPEAFF. The CDR3 DNA follows: TGCGCCAGCAGCTTGGATGGTGGCGGGTGGCCTGAAGCTTTCTTT.

The chain has TRBV29-1 and TRBJ1-1; 7 bases map to TRBD1. V lost 6 bases and J lost 4; bases outside the gene matches: 5. This CDR3 has 12 amino acids. Germline V CDR1 and CDR2: SQVTM, ANQGSEA. As DNA, the CDR3 is TGCAGCGTATTGACAGGGTCCACTGAAGCTTTCTTT. Translating gives CSVLTGSTEAFF.

The chain employs TRBV19 and TRBJ1-1, with D perhaps matching TRBD1 (6 bases). Germline CDR1 reads LNHDA; CDR2 reads SQIVND (reference sequence). Trimming stripped 7 bases from V and 3 bases from J, with 12 bases between. This CDR3 has 13 residues. The DNA of the CDR3 is TGTGCCAGTAATTTGGCAGGGGACACTGAAGCTTTCTTT. It specifies CASNLAGDTEAFF.

This rearrangement joins TRBV25-1 to TRBJ2-3; weak D call: TRBD2 (5 bases). The germline V and J ends were trimmed by 5 bases and 5 bases, with 8 bases remaining between them. Germline V gene sequence: CDR1 MGHDK, CDR2 SYGVNS. There are 12 residues in the CDR3. CDR3 region: CASSLRGDTQYF. The CDR3 DNA reads TGTGCCAGCAGTCTCCGGGGAGATACGCAGTATTTT. The full variable domain, its missing parts supplied by reference TRBV25-1 and TRBJ2-3, is EADIYQTPRYLVIGTGKKITLECSQTMGHDKMYWYQQDPGMELHLIHYSYGVNSTEKGDLSSESTVSRIRTEHFPLTLESARPSHTSQYLCASSLRGDTQYFGPGTRLTVL.

This chain connects TRBV29-1 to TRBJ1-2; no definite D call. The V end was cut by 2 bases, the J end by 1 base, with 11 bases between. This CDR3 spans 14 amino acids. Germline values: CDR1 SQVTM, CDR2 ANQGSEA. The CDR3 DNA reads as TGCAGCGTTGAAAGGGAGGCAGATAACTATGGCTACACCTTC. Its protein product is CSVEREADNYGYTF.

The chain combines TRBV6-1 with TRBJ1-1, with D possibly matching TRBD1 (6 bases). V lost 3 bases, J lost 4 bases, and 9 bases lay in between. Germline loops: CDR1 MNHNS, CDR2 SASEGT. The length of the CDR3 is 13 residues. CDR3 region: CASSDLGATEAFF. CDR3 nucleotides: TGTGCCAGCAGTGATTTGGGGGCCACTGAAGCTTTCTTT.

This chain uses TRBV5-6 with TRBJ2-3; possible D gene TRBD2, 5 bases. The germline gives CDR1 SGHDT, CDR2 YYEEEE. CDR3 length: 13 amino acids. Trimming left V 4 bases short and J 3 bases short, with 9 bases between. CDR3 region: CASSVSGTDTQYF. CDR3 nucleotides: TGTGCCAGCAGCGTGTCGGGGACAGATACGCAGTATTTT. Based on the CDR3 plus reference TRBV5-6 and TRBJ2-3, the full variable domain is DAGVTQSPTHLIKTRGQQVTLRCSPKSGHDTVSWYQQALGQGPQFIFQYYEEEERQRGNFPDRFSGHQFPNYSSELNVNALLLGDSALYLCASSVSGTDTQYFGPGTRLTVL.

The chain has TRBV19 and TRBJ2-7, with TRBD1 matching 8 bases. Germline CDR1 LNHDA, CDR2 SQIVND (reference sequence). CDR3 size: 16 residues. V shed 4 bases and J 0 bases; nucleotides not matched to a gene: 8. The CDR3: CASSSSGTGSSYEQYF. CDR3 nucleotides: TGTGCCAGTAGTAGCTCCGGGACAGGTAGCTCCTACGAGCAGTACTTC.